The text below deals with one TCR beta chain. No antigen is known for it. Only in-frame clones appear in the TCRdb table, and some are missing; sequencing was by immunoSEQ multiplex PCR. The data show fewer than 30,000 clones, with 70% to 90% seen just once and roughly 19% held by the top ten. With baseline, cycle 4 day 1, and cycle 7 day 1 as timepoints, blood was sampled. V lost 8 bases to trimming and J lost 5 bases, with 22 bases between them. The germline V gene encodes CDR1 SEHNR and CDR2 FQNEAQ (reference sequence). The CDR3 length is 16 residues. This entry belongs to a study of OX40 agonist ivuxolimab in advanced cancers. Background on the study: People in dose escalation had one of these cancers: hepatocellular carcinoma, melanoma, renal cell or head and neck cancer. Study observations and caveats: Circulating CD4+ and CD8+ T cells showed clonal expansion by week 6 at 0.1 to 3.0 mg/kg. Expanded peripheral T-cell antigen specificity went undetermined.

The sequence was obtained from an adult with an advanced solid tumor such as melanoma, head and neck, liver or kidney cancer. This material consisted of CD4+ or CD8+ T cells sorted from blood, taken in a trial of the OX40 agonist ivuxolimab. The rearrangement uses TRBV7-9 and TRBJ2-1; no clear D gene. CDR3 nucleotide sequence: TGTGCCAGCTGTGACAAAGGGTGGGCTCGAAACAATGAGCAGTTCTTC. This codes for CASCDKGWARNNEQFF.